This is a list of T cell receptor beta chains from one sample in a study of control samples from healthy donors and cancer patients. TCRdb keeps only in-frame clones here, not all; method: immunoSEQ multiplex PCR. Counted here are over 50,000 clones, approximately 86% occurring once; the ten biggest clones make up less than 4%. Input material: blood. The receptors come from a man between 45 and 60 years old in good health. Each CDR3 is given with its conserved first and last residue. The order of the fields is V gene, D gene, J gene, clone size, CDR3 DNA, CDR3 protein. The D gene is left open where the match is weak. Expanded clones are given a class, and other clones once, few, many or no size at all.

v_call: TRBV6-5
d_call: -
j_call: TRBJ2-7
clone_size: -
cdr3_nt: TGTGCCAGCAGCAGGCTACAGGACCTAACCTACGAGCAGTACTTC
cdr3_aa: CASSRLQDLTYEQYF

v_call: TRBV7-9
d_call: -
j_call: TRBJ1-1
clone_size: -
cdr3_nt: TGTGCCAGCAGCTTAGCGGTTACAGTTGAAGCTTTCTTT
cdr3_aa: CASSLAVTVEAFF

v_call: TRBV3-1/TRBV3-2
d_call: TRBD2
j_call: TRBJ2-1
clone_size: -
cdr3_nt: TGTGCCAGCAGCCTTACTAGCGGGAGAAAGAATGAGCAGTTCTTC
cdr3_aa: CASSLTSGRKNEQFF

v_call: TRBV20-1
d_call: -
j_call: TRBJ1-1
clone_size: few
cdr3_nt: TGCAGTGCTAGAGAGAACACTGAAGCTTTCTTT
cdr3_aa: CSARENTEAFF

v_call: TRBV5-5
d_call: TRBD2
j_call: TRBJ2-5
clone_size: -
cdr3_nt: TGTGCCAGCAGCTTGAGGGTAGCGGGTCAAGAGACCCAGTACTTC
cdr3_aa: CASSLRVAGQETQYF

v_call: TRBV18
d_call: -
j_call: TRBJ2-7
clone_size: -
cdr3_nt: TGTGCCAGCTCACCCCTCGACCCTCCCTACGAGCAGTACTTC
cdr3_aa: CASSPLDPPYEQYF

v_call: TRBV28
d_call: TRBD2
j_call: TRBJ2-1
clone_size: -
cdr3_nt: TGTGCCAGCAGTTTTCCTCGGACTAGCGGGAAGTCGAATGAGCAGTTCTTC
cdr3_aa: CASSFPRTSGKSNEQFF

v_call: TRBV6-1
d_call: -
j_call: TRBJ1-1
clone_size: -
cdr3_nt: TGTGCCAGCAGTGAGCGGGGGCAAGACACTGAAGCTTTCTTT
cdr3_aa: CASSERGQDTEAFF

v_call: TRBV7-9
d_call: TRBD1
j_call: TRBJ1-5
clone_size: -
cdr3_nt: TGTGCCAGCAGCTTAGGGACAGGGATAGGAAATCAGCCCCAGCATTTT
cdr3_aa: CASSLGTGIGNQPQHF

v_call: TRBV3-1/TRBV3-2
d_call: TRBD1
j_call: TRBJ2-7
clone_size: few
cdr3_nt: TGTGCCAGCAGTCACCTGACAGGGCCCGAGCAGTACTTC
cdr3_aa: CASSHLTGPEQYF

v_call: TRBV28
d_call: -
j_call: TRBJ2-4
clone_size: -
cdr3_nt: TGTGCCAGCGGGGGAGGAGCCAAAAACATTCAGTACTTC
cdr3_aa: CASGGGAKNIQYF

v_call: TRBV19
d_call: TRBD2
j_call: TRBJ2-3
clone_size: -
cdr3_nt: TGTGCCAGTAGTATAAGGAGACTAGCGGGAGGTATCTCAGATACGCAGTATTTT
cdr3_aa: CASSIRRLAGGISDTQYF

v_call: TRBV30
d_call: TRBD1
j_call: TRBJ1-1
clone_size: -
cdr3_nt: TGTGCCTGGACGGGACAGGGAAATACTGAAGCTTTCTTT
cdr3_aa: CAWTGQGNTEAFF

v_call: TRBV7-2
d_call: TRBD1
j_call: TRBJ2-7
clone_size: -
cdr3_nt: TGTGCCAGCAGCTACAGGGGACAGGGAACCTACGAGCAGTACTTC
cdr3_aa: CASSYRGQGTYEQYF

v_call: TRBV7-2
d_call: -
j_call: TRBJ2-1
clone_size: -
cdr3_nt: TGTGCCAGCAGCGCCGGGACTGGAAACTACAATGAGCAGTTCTTC
cdr3_aa: CASSAGTGNYNEQFF

v_call: TRBV18
d_call: -
j_call: TRBJ1-1
clone_size: -
cdr3_nt: TGTGCCAGCTCACACAGGGAGGAGGGCACTGAAGCTTTCTTT
cdr3_aa: CASSHREEGTEAFF

v_call: TRBV10-2
d_call: -
j_call: TRBJ1-5
clone_size: -
cdr3_nt: TGCGCCAGCGGAGGAGGGTATAGCAATCAGCCCCAGCATTTT
cdr3_aa: CASGGGYSNQPQHF

v_call: TRBV28
d_call: -
j_call: TRBJ1-3
clone_size: -
cdr3_nt: TGTGCCAGCAGTTTTCCAGTTCACTCTGGAAACACCATATATTTT
cdr3_aa: CASSFPVHSGNTIYF

v_call: TRBV5-1
d_call: TRBD1
j_call: TRBJ2-7
clone_size: -
cdr3_nt: TGCGCCAGCAGCTTGGCCGGGACAGGCTCCTACGAGCAGTACTTC
cdr3_aa: CASSLAGTGSYEQYF

v_call: TRBV6-5
d_call: TRBD1
j_call: TRBJ1-2
clone_size: -
cdr3_nt: TGTGCCAGCATCATCACAGGGGCCTATGGCTACACCTTC
cdr3_aa: CASIITGAYGYTF

v_call: TRBV5-1
d_call: TRBD1
j_call: TRBJ1-1
clone_size: -
cdr3_nt: TGCGCCAGCAGCTTGATCCAGGGGGCGAACACTGAAGCTTTCTTT
cdr3_aa: CASSLIQGANTEAFF

v_call: TRBV11-3
d_call: TRBD2
j_call: TRBJ2-2
clone_size: -
cdr3_nt: TGTGCCAGCAGCGCCGACCTAGCGGGAGGATGGGGCGGGGAGCTGTTTTTT
cdr3_aa: CASSADLAGGWGGELFF

v_call: TRBV28
d_call: TRBD2
j_call: TRBJ2-1
clone_size: -
cdr3_nt: TGTGCCAGCAACCTCCTAGCGGGAGGATCCAATGAGCAGTTCTTC
cdr3_aa: CASNLLAGGSNEQFF

v_call: TRBV29-1
d_call: -
j_call: TRBJ1-1
clone_size: -
cdr3_nt: -
cdr3_aa: CSVGPGTYF

v_call: TRBV18
d_call: -
j_call: TRBJ1-1
clone_size: -
cdr3_nt: TGTGCCAGCTCACCACGAACAGAAATGAACACTGAAGCTTTCTTT
cdr3_aa: CASSPRTEMNTEAFF

v_call: TRBV29-1
d_call: TRBD1
j_call: TRBJ2-7
clone_size: few
cdr3_nt: TGCAGCGGGGGAACCGGGACAGGGAACGAGCAGTACTTC
cdr3_aa: CSGGTGTGNEQYF